These 14 T cell receptor beta chains were all obtained from the same sample, sequenced in a study of cytomegalovirus exposure and HLA in healthy donors. TCRdb's copy holds only in-frame clones and misses some; the assay was immunoSEQ multiplex PCR. This sample has about 330,000 clones, with approximately 90% found just once. What was sequenced was PBMCs. The receptors here all came from a woman in her twenties or thirties in good health and CMV-seropositive.

A single count supports this clone. V is TRBV30 and J is TRBJ1-1; D gene uncertain. Germline V gives CDR1 GTSNPN, CDR2 SVGIG (reference sequence). V lost 0 bases and J lost 11, with 16 bases in between. The CDR3 is 13 amino acids. The DNA of the CDR3 is TGTGCCTGGAGTGTTGACGTTGGGGTAGGGGCTTTCTTT. The encoded protein is CAWSVDVGVGAFF. Variable domain in full (rest from reference TRBV30 and TRBJ1-1): SQTIHQWPATLVQPVGSPLSLECTVEGTSNPNLYWYRQAAGRGLQLLFYSVGIGQISSEVPQNLSASRPQDRQFILSSKKLLLSDSGFYLCAWSVDVGVGAFFGQGTRLTVV.

The chain recombines TRBV6-5 with TRBJ2-3; 8 bases map to TRBD1. The CDR3 is 15 amino acids. Germline values: CDR1 MNHEY, CDR2 SVGAGI. V trimming: 2 bases; J trimming: 1 base; junction bases outside the gene matches: 2. The CDR3 DNA sequence: TGTGCCAGCAGTTACGGGGGACAGGGCACAGATACGCAGTATTTT. Translation: CASSYGGQGTDTQYF.

The genes are TRBV25-1 and TRBJ2-7; the match to TRBD1 covers 10 bases. V was clipped by 2 bases and J by 5 bases; unmatched bases: 12. The germline V gene encodes CDR1 MGHDK and CDR2 SYGVNS. The length of the CDR3 is 17 residues. Here the CDR3 DNA reads TGTGCCAGCAGTGAAGATAGCACGGGACAGGGGTCCCACGAGCAGTACTTC. It specifies CASSEDSTGQGSHEQYF.

The chain uses TRBV6-1 and TRBJ1-1; no clear D gene. Germline CDR1 is MNHNS and CDR2 is SASEGT. Trimming removed 11 bases at V and 1 base at J, with 8 bases between. There are 11 residues in the CDR3. The CDR3 sequence: CALLGNTEAFF. CDR3 nucleotide sequence: TGTGCCCTTTTGGGGAACACTGAAGCTTTCTTT.

The genes are TRBV19 and TRBJ2-3; perhaps TRBD1 as D (6 bases). The CDR3 loop spans 14 amino acids. Trimming stripped 5 bases from V and 3 bases from J, with 12 bases between. The germline V gene encodes CDR1 LNHDA and CDR2 SQIVND (reference sequence). This chain's CDR3 is CASSVGGATDTQYF. The CDR3 DNA sequence: TGTGCCAGTAGTGTAGGGGGAGCAACAGATACGCAGTATTTT.

This clone was seen a few times. The chain links TRBV7-2 to TRBJ2-3; TRBD2 aligns across 12 bases. Unmatched junction bases numbered 2, after V lost 5 bases and J lost 2 bases. Germline lookup yields CDR1 SGHTA and CDR2 FQGNSA. This CDR3 has 15 amino acids. The CDR3 sequence: CASSRTSGTTDTQYF. Written as DNA, the CDR3 is TGTGCCAGCAGCCGGACTAGCGGGACCACAGATACGCAGTATTTT.

The chain has TRBV27 and TRBJ2-2; D is unclear. From germline, CDR1 is MNHEY and CDR2 SMNVEV (reference sequence). This CDR3 has 12 amino acids. V was pared by 7 bases and J by 1 base, with 4 bases between. Here the CDR3 reads CASTENTGELFF. The CDR3 DNA reads as TGTGCCAGCACTGAGAACACCGGGGAGCTGTTTTTT.

The rearrangement joins TRBV29-1 to TRBJ1-5, with D hard to call. CDR1 and CDR2 (germline): SQVTM, ANQGSEA. V lost 2 bases to trimming and J lost 7 bases, with 9 bases between them. This CDR3 has 12 amino acids. CDR3 sequence reads: CSVETPGQPQHF. For the CDR3, the DNA is TGCAGCGTTGAAACACCGGGGCAGCCCCAGCATTTT.

This clone showed up just a few times. The chain recombines TRBV27 with TRBJ2-7; 7 bases are a match to TRBD1. Looked up from germline, CDR1 is MNHEY and CDR2 is SMNVEV (reference sequence). CDR3 length: 14 residues. With 2 bases clipped from V and 7 bases from J, the junction kept 8 bases outside the gene matches. The CDR3 is CASSLTGTVLEQYF. The CDR3 DNA reads TGTGCCAGCAGTTTAACCGGGACAGTCTTGGAGCAGTACTTC.

This clone was seen once. The chain combines TRBV7-6 with TRBJ2-1, with 12 bases matching TRBD2. The CDR3 has 17 amino acids. V shed 3 bases, J shed 0 bases, and the junction held 3 bases outside the gene matches. CDR1 is SGHVS and CDR2 is FNYEAQ in the germline V gene. The CDR3 sequence: CASSFTTSGSSYNEQFF. The CDR3 DNA sequence: TGTGCCAGCAGCTTTACGACTAGCGGGAGCTCCTACAATGAGCAGTTCTTC.

The CDR3 DNA follows: TGTGCCAGCAGTTTTCAGGGGGACGAGCAGTACTTC. This sequence encodes CASSFQGDEQYF. This chain links TRBV27 with TRBJ2-7; 7 nucleotides agree with TRBD1. The CDR3 covers 12 residues. Germline V gene sequence: CDR1 MNHEY, CDR2 SMNVEV (reference sequence). The ends lost 3 bases at V and 5 bases at J; junction bases unmatched: 1.

This clone came up a few times. The chain combines TRBV7-9 with TRBJ2-7, with unresolved D. The CDR3 has 14 residues. Germline loops: CDR1 SEHNR, CDR2 FQNEAQ (reference sequence). V shed 4 bases and J shed 1 base, with 11 bases lying between them. The chain's CDR3 is CASSSALTSYEQYF. CDR3 in DNA: TGTGCCAGCAGCTCCGCCTTAACTTCCTACGAGCAGTACTTC. Full variable domain (missing parts from reference TRBV7-9 and TRBJ2-7): DTGVSQNPRHKITKRGQNVTFRCDPISEHNRLYWYRQTLGQGPEFLTYFQNEAQLEKSRLLSDRFSAERPKGSFSTLEIQRTEQGDSAMYLCASSSALTSYEQYFGPGTRLTVT.

The genes are TRBV7-6 and TRBJ2-7, with 10 positions matching TRBD1. The germline V gene has CDR1 SGHVS and CDR2 FNYEAQ. The CDR3 loop spans 14 amino acids. V was pared by 5 bases and J by 2 bases, with 3 bases of the junction left unmatched. The CDR3 sequence is CASSIGQGAYEQYF. In nucleotides, the CDR3 is TGTGCCAGCAGCATAGGACAGGGGGCCTACGAGCAGTACTTC.

The CDR3: CASSEETVYEQYF. Here the CDR3 DNA reads TGTGCCAGCAGTGAAGAGACAGTTTACGAGCAGTACTTC. This sequence joins TRBV6-1 and TRBJ2-7; D is possibly TRBD1 (5 bases). Trimming took off 1 base at V and 4 bases at J, with 8 bases between the two ends. Germline assignment: CDR1 MNHNS and CDR2 SASEGT. The CDR3 is made up of 13 amino acids.